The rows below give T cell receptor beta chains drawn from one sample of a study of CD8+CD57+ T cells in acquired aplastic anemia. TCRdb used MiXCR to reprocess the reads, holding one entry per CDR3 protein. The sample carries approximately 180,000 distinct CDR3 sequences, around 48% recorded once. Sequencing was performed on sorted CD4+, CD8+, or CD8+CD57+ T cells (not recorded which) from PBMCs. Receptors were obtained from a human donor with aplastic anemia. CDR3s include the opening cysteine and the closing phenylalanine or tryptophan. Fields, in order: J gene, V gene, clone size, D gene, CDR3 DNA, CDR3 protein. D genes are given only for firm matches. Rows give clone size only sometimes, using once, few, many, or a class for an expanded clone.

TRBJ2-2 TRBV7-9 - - TGTGCCAGCATGCACAGGATCACCGGGGAGCTGTTTTTT CASMHRITGELFF
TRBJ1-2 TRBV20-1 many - TGCAGTGCCCAAGAGGGTATCGACTATGGCTACACCTTC CSAQEGIDYGYTF
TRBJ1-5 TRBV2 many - TGTGCCAGCAGTGGGTTAAATCAGCCCCAGCATTTT CASSGLNQPQHF
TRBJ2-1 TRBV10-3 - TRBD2 TGTGCCATCAGTGGGGGCGGGGGGGCCCATGAGCAGTTCTTC CAISGGGGAHEQFF
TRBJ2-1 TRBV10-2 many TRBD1 TGCGCCAGCCGGCAGGGGGCAGGTAATTATGAGCAGTTCTTC CASRQGAGNYEQFF
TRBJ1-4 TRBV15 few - TGTGCCACCAGCAGAGGAGGGGGAAAACTGTTTTTT CATSRGGGKLFF
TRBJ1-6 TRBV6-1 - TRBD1 TGTGCCAGCAGGTCCGCGACAGGGAATTCACCCCTCCACTTT CASRSATGNSPLHF
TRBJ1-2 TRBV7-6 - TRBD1 TGTGCCAGCAGCTTAGGGGCAGGGGGGATAGTAGGCTATGGCTACACCTTC CASSLGAGGIVGYGYTF
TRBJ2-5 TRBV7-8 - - TGTGCCAGCAGCAATAGGGCCGAGACCCGGTACTTC CASSNRAETRYF
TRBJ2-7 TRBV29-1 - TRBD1 TGCAGCGTCGGTCCGGGACAGGGGGTATACTTC CSVGPGQGVYF
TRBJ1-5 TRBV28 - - TGTGCCAGTTCTGGGGGGGGGCAGGATCAGCCCCAGCATTTT CASSGGGQDQPQHF
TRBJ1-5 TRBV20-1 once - TGCAGTGCTAGAGATGGGGATAAACCCCAGCATTTT CSARDGDKPQHF
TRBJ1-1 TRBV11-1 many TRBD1 TGTGCCAGCAGTAAAAGACCGGGACAGGGGACCATGAACACTGAAGCTTTCTTT CASSKRPGQGTMNTEAFF
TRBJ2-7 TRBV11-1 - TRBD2 TGTGCCAGCAGCCTTAGCGGGAGGGCCGACGAGCAGTACTTC CASSLSGRADEQYF
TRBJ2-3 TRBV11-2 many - TGTGCCAGCAGCTTAGTGCGACCGGGACTTTTCACAGATACGCAGTATTTT CASSLVRPGLFTDTQYF
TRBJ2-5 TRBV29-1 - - TGCAGCGTTGGAAGGGGGACGGGAGTCCAAGAGACCCAGTACTTC CSVGRGTGVQETQYF
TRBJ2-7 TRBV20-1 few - TGCAGTGCTAGCGGCAGGCGGCCAGGCTACGAGCAGTACTTC CSASGRRPGYEQYF
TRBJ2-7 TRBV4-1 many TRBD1 TGCGCCAGCAGCCACCCGGGACAGGGGGCCAGTGTTAACGAGCAGTACTTC CASSHPGQGASVNEQYF
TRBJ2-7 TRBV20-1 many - TGCAGTGGCGGACCCGGGCCAACCTACGAGCAGTACTTC CSGGPGPTYEQYF
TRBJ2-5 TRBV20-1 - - TGCAGTGCTAGAGTTACGGGACCGGGACACATGCAAGAGACCCAGTACTTC CSARVTGPGHMQETQYF
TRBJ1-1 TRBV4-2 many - TGTGCCAGCAGCCAAGAGGAGGGGGTGAACACTGAAGCTTTCTTT CASSQEEGVNTEAFF
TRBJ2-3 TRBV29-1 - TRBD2 TGCAGCGTAGCAGGGTCCGGGACTAGCGGGAGGACAGATACGCAGTATTTT CSVAGSGTSGRTDTQYF
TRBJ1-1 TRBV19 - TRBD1 TGTGCCAGTAGTACTCCGGGACAGTCGAACACTGAAGCTTTCTTT CASSTPGQSNTEAFF
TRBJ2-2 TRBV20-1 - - TGCAGTGCTAGAGATATGGCATCCGACACCGGGGAGCTGTTTTTT CSARDMASDTGELFF
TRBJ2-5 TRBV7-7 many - TGTGCCAGCAGCAAGGACCAAGAGACCCAGTACTTC CASSKDQETQYF
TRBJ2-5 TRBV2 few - TGTGCCAGCAGTTTCGGAGGGCCAGAGACCCAGTACTTC CASSFGGPETQYF
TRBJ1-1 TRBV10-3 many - TGTGCCATCAGTGAGTCGGAGAGGGGGGATGGCACTGAAGCTTTCTTT CAISESERGDGTEAFF
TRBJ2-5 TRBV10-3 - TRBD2 TGTGCCATCAGGGGGACTAGCGGGGGGGCCGGGGAGACCCAGTACTTC CAIRGTSGGAGETQYF
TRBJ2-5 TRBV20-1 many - TGCAGTGCTAGAGATCCCGGCCCACTAGATCAAGAGACCCAGTACTTC CSARDPGPLDQETQYF
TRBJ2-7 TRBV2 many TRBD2 TGTGCCAGCAGTGGGCCTAGCGGGGGGGCCTACGAGCAGTACTTC CASSGPSGGAYEQYF
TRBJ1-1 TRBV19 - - TGTGCTAGAGATGCGGGGACGGGGAACACTGAAGCTTTCTTT CARDAGTGNTEAFF
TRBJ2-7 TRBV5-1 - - TGCGCCAGCAGCGAGAACCTGCAGGGATCCGAGCAGTACTTC CASSENLQGSEQYF
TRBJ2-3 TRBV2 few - TGTGCCAGCACTCAGAGACTAACAGATACGCAGTATTTT CASTQRLTDTQYF
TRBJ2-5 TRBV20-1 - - TGCAGTGCTAGATCCGGGCAGGGGCTAGAGACCCAGTACTTC CSARSGQGLETQYF
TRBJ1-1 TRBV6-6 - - TGTGCCTGCAGTCCTTATGGGATGGGGAACACTGAAGCTTTGTTT CACSPYGMGNTEALF
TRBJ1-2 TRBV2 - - TGTGCCAGCATGGGGGGCTATGGCTACACCTTC CASMGGYGYTF
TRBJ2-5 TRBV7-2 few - TGTGCCAGCAGCTTAGAAATCCAAGAGACCCAGTACTTC CASSLEIQETQYF
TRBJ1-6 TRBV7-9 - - TGTGCCAGCAGTCCCCAGACAGGAAACAATTCACCCCTCCACTTT CASSPQTGNNSPLHF
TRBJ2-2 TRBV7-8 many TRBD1 TGTGCCAGCAGCTTGACAGGGTCCGGGGAGCTGTTTTTT CASSLTGSGELFF
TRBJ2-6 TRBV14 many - TGTGCCAGCAGCCAAGACTACTTAACTGGGGCCAACGTCCTGACTTTC CASSQDYLTGANVLTF
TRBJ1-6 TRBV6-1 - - TGTGCCAGCAGTTATGGCCTCCCCCAGAGCTCCTATAATTCACCCCTCCACTTT CASSYGLPQSSYNSPLHF
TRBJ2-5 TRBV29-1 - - TGCAGCGTTCTCCGGGAGACCCAGTACTTC CSVLRETQYF
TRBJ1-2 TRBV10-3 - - TGTGCCATCAGTGAGTCGAATGGGGCGCAGGGCTACACCTTC CAISESNGAQGYTF
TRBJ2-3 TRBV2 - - TGTGCCAGAGGTTCAGGGACAGATACGCAGTATTTT CARGSGTDTQYF
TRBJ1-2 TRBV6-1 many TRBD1 TGTGCCAGCAGGCCGGGACAGGCTAAGTATGGCTACACCTTC CASRPGQAKYGYTF
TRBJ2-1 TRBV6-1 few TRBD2 TGTGCCAGCAGTGTCAGAGCCGGGACTAGAGGGAATGAGCAGTTCTTC CASSVRAGTRGNEQFF
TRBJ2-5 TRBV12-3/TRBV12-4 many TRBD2 TGTGCCAGCAGTTTGGACGCTAGCGGGGCCGAGACCCAGTACTTC CASSLDASGAETQYF
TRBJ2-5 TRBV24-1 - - TGTGCCACCAGTGATCTATCAAGGGACCAAGAGACCCAGTACTTC CATSDLSRDQETQYF
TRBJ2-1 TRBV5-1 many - TGCGCCAGCAGCTTGATCGGGGGAAATGAGCAGTTCTTC CASSLIGGNEQFF
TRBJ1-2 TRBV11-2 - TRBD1 TGTGCCAGCAGCACCCGGGACAGGGGGCGAGGCTACACCTTC CASSTRDRGRGYTF
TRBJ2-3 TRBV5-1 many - TGCGCCAGCAGCTTGGTCGCAGGGACGGGCACAGATACGCAGTATTTT CASSLVAGTGTDTQYF
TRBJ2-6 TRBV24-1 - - TGTGCCACGCACCGGGACTCCACTATCTCTGGGGCCAACGTCCTGACTTTC CATHRDSTISGANVLTF
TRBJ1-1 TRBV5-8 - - TGTGCCAGCAGCTTTCCCCCTACCATGAACACTGAAGCTTTCTTT CASSFPPTMNTEAFF
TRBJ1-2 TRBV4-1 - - TGCGCCAGCAGCCAAGATCAGAAAGACTATGGCTACACCTTC CASSQDQKDYGYTF
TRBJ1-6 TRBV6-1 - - TGTGCCAGCAGTCGGACCCATAACTGGCGCAATTCACCCCTCCACTTT CASSRTHNWRNSPLHF
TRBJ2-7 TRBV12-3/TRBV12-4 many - TGTGCCAGCACCTCGAGGGTGAGCTCCTACGAGCAGTACTTC CASTSRVSSYEQYF
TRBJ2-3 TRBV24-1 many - TGTGCCACCAGTGATCTGCGGGGATCCGGCACAGATACGCAGTATTTT CATSDLRGSGTDTQYF
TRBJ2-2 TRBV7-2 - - TGTGCCAGCAGCTTAGGTAGTAGCGGGGAGCTGTTTTTT CASSLGSSGELFF
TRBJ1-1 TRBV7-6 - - TGTGCCAGCAGCTCAAGCCAGAGTGAAGCTTTCTTT CASSSSQSEAFF